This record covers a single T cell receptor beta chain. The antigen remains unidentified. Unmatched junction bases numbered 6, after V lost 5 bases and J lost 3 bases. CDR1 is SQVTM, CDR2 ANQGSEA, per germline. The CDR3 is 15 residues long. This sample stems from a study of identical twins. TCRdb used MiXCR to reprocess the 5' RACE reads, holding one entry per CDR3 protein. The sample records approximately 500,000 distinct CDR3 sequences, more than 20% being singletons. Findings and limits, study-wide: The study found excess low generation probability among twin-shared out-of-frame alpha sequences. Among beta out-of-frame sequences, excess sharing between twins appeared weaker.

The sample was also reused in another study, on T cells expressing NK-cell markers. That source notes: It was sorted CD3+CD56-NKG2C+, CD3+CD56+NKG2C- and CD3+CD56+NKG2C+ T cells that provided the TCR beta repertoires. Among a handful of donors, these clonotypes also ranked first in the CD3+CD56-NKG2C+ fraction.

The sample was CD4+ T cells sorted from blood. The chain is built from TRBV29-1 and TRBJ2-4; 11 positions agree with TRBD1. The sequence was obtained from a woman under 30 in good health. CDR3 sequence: CSVQDRGRSKNIQYF. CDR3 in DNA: TGCAGCGTTCAGGACAGGGGGCGAAGCAAAAACATTCAGTACTTC.